The rows below give T cell receptor beta chains drawn from one sample of a study of blood T cell repertoires in COVID-19. Only in-frame clones appear in the TCRdb table, and some are missing; sequencing was by immunoSEQ multiplex PCR. The sample has about 260,000 clones; 65% to 90% are singletons. The specimen sequenced was peripheral blood. These receptors were obtained from a man under 40 with active or convalescent COVID-19. The CDR3 runs from the conserved cysteine through the conserved F or W. A D gene is named only where the DNA matches it firmly. The size of a clone is reported for some rows only, either as once, few or many, or as a class for expanded clones.

v_call: TRBV9; j_call: TRBJ2-7; clone_size: .; d_call: TRBD2; cdr3_aa: CASSVVASGTYEQYF; cdr3_nt: TGTGCCAGCAGCGTAGTAGCTAGCGGAACCTACGAGCAGTACTTC
v_call: TRBV11-2; j_call: TRBJ1-1; clone_size: .; d_call: .; cdr3_aa: CASSLVGGTGNTEAFF; cdr3_nt: TGTGCCAGCAGCTTAGTGGGGGGGACGGGGAACACTGAAGCTTTCTTT
v_call: TRBV5-1; j_call: TRBJ2-1; clone_size: .; d_call: TRBD1; cdr3_aa: CASSLAGTGGYNEQFF; cdr3_nt: TGCGCCAGCAGCTTGGCCGGGACAGGGGGCTACAATGAGCAGTTCTTC
v_call: TRBV24-1; j_call: TRBJ2-1; clone_size: .; d_call: .; cdr3_aa: CATSDRQEWSEQFF; cdr3_nt: TGTGCCACCAGTGATCGACAGGAGTGGAGTGAGCAGTTCTTC
v_call: TRBV18; j_call: TRBJ1-2; clone_size: .; d_call: .; cdr3_aa: CASSPITDSNYGYTF; cdr3_nt: TGTGCCAGCTCACCGATTACAGATTCTAACTATGGCTACACCTTC
v_call: TRBV19; j_call: TRBJ2-5; clone_size: .; d_call: TRBD1; cdr3_aa: CASSTDREETQYF; cdr3_nt: TGTGCCAGTAGTACGGACAGGGAAGAGACCCAGTACTTC
v_call: TRBV9; j_call: TRBJ2-3; clone_size: .; d_call: TRBD2; cdr3_aa: CASKGGGITDTQYF; cdr3_nt: TGTGCCAGCAAGGGCGGGGGGATCACAGATACGCAGTATTTT
v_call: TRBV9; j_call: TRBJ2-5; clone_size: .; d_call: .; cdr3_aa: CASSATSQGTQYF; cdr3_nt: TGTGCCAGCAGCGCCACCTCCCAGGGGACCCAGTACTTC
v_call: TRBV7-6; j_call: TRBJ2-5; clone_size: .; d_call: .; cdr3_aa: CASSFGGGDQETQYF; cdr3_nt: TGTGCCAGCAGCTTCGGGGGTGGTGACCAAGAGACCCAGTACTTC
v_call: TRBV7-2; j_call: TRBJ1-1; clone_size: .; d_call: .; cdr3_aa: CASSFQANTEAFF; cdr3_nt: TGTGCCAGCAGCTTTCAGGCGAACACTGAAGCTTTCTTT
v_call: TRBV6-2/TRBV6-3; j_call: TRBJ2-7; clone_size: .; d_call: .; cdr3_aa: CASSLTTYEQYF; cdr3_nt: TGTGCCAGCAGTCTAACCACCTACGAGCAGTACTTC
v_call: TRBV7-9; j_call: TRBJ2-1; clone_size: .; d_call: .; cdr3_aa: CASSITAGEQFF; cdr3_nt: TGTGCCAGCAGCATAACAGCAGGGGAGCAGTTCTTC
v_call: TRBV12-3/TRBV12-4; j_call: TRBJ1-1; clone_size: .; d_call: .; cdr3_aa: CASLNTGNEAFF; cdr3_nt: TGTGCCAGCCTTAATACGGGGAATGAAGCTTTCTTT
v_call: TRBV5-8; j_call: TRBJ2-5; clone_size: .; d_call: TRBD2; cdr3_aa: CASRTSGVETQYF; cdr3_nt: TGTGCCAGCAGGACTAGCGGGGTGGAGACCCAGTACTTC
v_call: TRBV9; j_call: TRBJ2-3; clone_size: .; d_call: TRBD2; cdr3_aa: CASSVDSSGYTDTQYF; cdr3_nt: TGTGCCAGCAGCGTAGACTCTAGCGGTTACACAGATACGCAGTATTTT
v_call: TRBV29-1; j_call: TRBJ1-4; clone_size: .; d_call: TRBD1; cdr3_aa: CSGRGQDNEKLFF; cdr3_nt: TGCAGCGGGAGGGGACAGGACAATGAAAAACTGTTTTTT
v_call: TRBV9; j_call: TRBJ2-3; clone_size: .; d_call: TRBD2; cdr3_aa: CASSVPSGGAEARQYF; cdr3_nt: TGTGCCAGCAGCGTCCCTAGCGGGGGGGCTGAGGCAAGGCAGTATTTT
v_call: TRBV5-5; j_call: TRBJ2-3; clone_size: .; d_call: .; cdr3_aa: CASSPYFTDTQYF; cdr3_nt: TGTGCCAGCAGCCCTTACTTCACAGATACGCAGTATTTT
v_call: TRBV4-2; j_call: TRBJ2-5; clone_size: .; d_call: .; cdr3_aa: CASSQDQQVGGETQYF; cdr3_nt: TGTGCCAGCAGCCAAGATCAACAGGTCGGGGGAGAGACCCAGTACTTC
v_call: TRBV2; j_call: TRBJ1-5; clone_size: .; d_call: TRBD1; cdr3_aa: CASSVDRGLGQPQHF; cdr3_nt: TGTGCCAGCAGTGTGGACAGGGGGCTCGGCCAGCCCCAGCATTTT
v_call: TRBV29-1; j_call: TRBJ2-5; clone_size: .; d_call: .; cdr3_aa: CSVVQGETQYF; cdr3_nt: TGCAGCGTTGTGCAGGGAGAGACCCAGTACTTC
v_call: TRBV9; j_call: TRBJ2-3; clone_size: .; d_call: .; cdr3_aa: CASGGDRNTDTQYF; cdr3_nt: TGTGCCAGCGGGGGGGACAGGAACACAGATACGCAGTATTTT
v_call: TRBV3-1/TRBV3-2; j_call: TRBJ2-5; clone_size: .; d_call: .; cdr3_aa: CASSRWQGDETQYF; cdr3_nt: TGTGCCAGCAGCCGTTGGCAGGGTGATGAGACCCAGTACTTC
v_call: TRBV27; j_call: TRBJ1-1; clone_size: .; d_call: TRBD1; cdr3_aa: CASSPRQGARVNTEAFF; cdr3_nt: TGTGCCAGCAGTCCGAGACAGGGGGCGCGGGTGAACACTGAAGCTTTCTTT
v_call: TRBV4-1; j_call: TRBJ1-1; clone_size: .; d_call: .; cdr3_aa: CASSKAALQGLKALNTEAFF; cdr3_nt: TGCGCCAGCAGCAAGGCGGCCTTACAGGGACTAAAAGCCCTTAACACTGAAGCTTTCTTT
v_call: TRBV19; j_call: TRBJ1-5; clone_size: few; d_call: TRBD1; cdr3_aa: CASSIGGGRGSGQPQHF; cdr3_nt: TGTGCCAGTAGTATAGGAGGAGGCAGGGGGTCTGGTCAGCCCCAGCATTTT
v_call: TRBV7-9; j_call: TRBJ1-2; clone_size: .; d_call: .; cdr3_aa: CASSYSSRDKISDGYTF; cdr3_nt: TGTGCCAGCAGCTATAGCTCCCGGGACAAGATATCGGATGGCTACACCTTC
v_call: TRBV10-2; j_call: TRBJ2-3; clone_size: .; d_call: TRBD2; cdr3_aa: CASSDLSSGVLDTQYF; cdr3_nt: TGCGCCAGCAGTGATCTGTCTAGCGGGGTTTTAGATACGCAGTATTTT